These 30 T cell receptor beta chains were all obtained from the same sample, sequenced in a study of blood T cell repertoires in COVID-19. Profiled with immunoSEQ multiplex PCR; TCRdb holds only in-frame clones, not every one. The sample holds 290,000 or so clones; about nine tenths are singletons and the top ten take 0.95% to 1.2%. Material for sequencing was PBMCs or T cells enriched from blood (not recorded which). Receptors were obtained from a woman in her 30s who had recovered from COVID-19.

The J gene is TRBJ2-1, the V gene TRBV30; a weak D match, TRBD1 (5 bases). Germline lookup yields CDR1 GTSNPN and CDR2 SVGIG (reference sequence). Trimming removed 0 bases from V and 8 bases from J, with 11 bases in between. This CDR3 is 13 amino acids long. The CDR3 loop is CAWSVSPGYEQFF. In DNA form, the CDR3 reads TGTGCCTGGAGTGTATCCCCAGGGTATGAGCAGTTCTTC.

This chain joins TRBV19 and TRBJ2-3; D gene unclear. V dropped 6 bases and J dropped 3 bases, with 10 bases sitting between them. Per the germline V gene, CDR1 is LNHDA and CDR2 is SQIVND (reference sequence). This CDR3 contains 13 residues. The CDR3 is CASRVSGTDTQYF. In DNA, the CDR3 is TGTGCCAGTAGAGTTAGTGGTACAGATACGCAGTATTTT.

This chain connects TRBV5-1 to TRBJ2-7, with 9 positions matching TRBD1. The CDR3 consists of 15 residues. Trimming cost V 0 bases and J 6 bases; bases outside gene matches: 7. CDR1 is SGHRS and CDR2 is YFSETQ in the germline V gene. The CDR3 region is CASSLEPGQGGEQYF. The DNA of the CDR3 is TGCGCCAGCAGCTTGGAGCCGGGACAGGGAGGCGAGCAGTACTTC. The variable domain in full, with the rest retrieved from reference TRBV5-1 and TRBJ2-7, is KAGVTQTPRYLIKTRGQQVTLSCSPISGHRSVSWYQQTPGQGLQFLFEYFSETQRNKGNFPGRFSGRQFSNSRSEMNVSTLELGDSALYLCASSLEPGQGGEQYFGPGTRLTVT.

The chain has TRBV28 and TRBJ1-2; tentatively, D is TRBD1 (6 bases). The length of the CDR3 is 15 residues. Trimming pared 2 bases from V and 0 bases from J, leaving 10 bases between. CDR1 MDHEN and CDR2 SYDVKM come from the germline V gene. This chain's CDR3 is CASSLLSGANYGYTF. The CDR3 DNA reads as TGTGCCAGCAGTTTACTGTCAGGGGCTAACTATGGCTACACCTTC.

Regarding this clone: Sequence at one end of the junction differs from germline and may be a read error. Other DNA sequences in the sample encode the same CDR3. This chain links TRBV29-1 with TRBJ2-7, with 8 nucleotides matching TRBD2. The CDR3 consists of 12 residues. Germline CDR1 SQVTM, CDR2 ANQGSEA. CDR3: CSVAGGPYEQYF. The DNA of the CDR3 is TGTAGCGTTGCGGGGGGACCCTACGAGCAGTACTTC.

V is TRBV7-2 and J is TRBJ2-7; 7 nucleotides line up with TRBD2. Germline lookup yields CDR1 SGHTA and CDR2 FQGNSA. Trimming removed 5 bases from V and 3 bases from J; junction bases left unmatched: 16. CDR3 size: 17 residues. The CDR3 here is CASSPPGGLAAYYEQYF. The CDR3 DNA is TGTGCCAGCAGCCCCCCCGGGGGTCTAGCGGCCTACTACGAGCAGTACTTC.

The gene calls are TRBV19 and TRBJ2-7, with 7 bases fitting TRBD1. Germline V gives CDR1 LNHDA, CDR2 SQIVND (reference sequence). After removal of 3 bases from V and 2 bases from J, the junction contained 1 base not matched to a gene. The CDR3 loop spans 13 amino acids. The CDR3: CASSMRGPYEQYF. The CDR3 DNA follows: TGTGCCAGTAGTATGAGGGGGCCCTACGAGCAGTACTTC.

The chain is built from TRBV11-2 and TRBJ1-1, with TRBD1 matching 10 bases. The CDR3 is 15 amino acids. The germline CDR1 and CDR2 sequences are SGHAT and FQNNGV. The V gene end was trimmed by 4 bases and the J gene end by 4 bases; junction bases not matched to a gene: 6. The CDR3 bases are TGTGCCAGCAGCTCCAGACAGGGGGCCAGCACTGAAGCTTTCTTT. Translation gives CASSSRQGASTEAFF.

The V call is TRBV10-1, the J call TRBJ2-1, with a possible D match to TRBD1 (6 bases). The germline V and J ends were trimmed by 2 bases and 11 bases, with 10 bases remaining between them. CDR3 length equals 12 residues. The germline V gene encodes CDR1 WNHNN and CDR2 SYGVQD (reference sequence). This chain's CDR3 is CASSEAGQQQFF. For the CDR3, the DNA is TGCGCCAGCAGTGAGGCAGGACAGCAGCAGTTCTTC.

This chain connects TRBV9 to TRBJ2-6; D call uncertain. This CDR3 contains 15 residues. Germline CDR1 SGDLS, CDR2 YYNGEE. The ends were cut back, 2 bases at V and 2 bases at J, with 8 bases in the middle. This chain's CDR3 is CASSVGSPGANVLTF. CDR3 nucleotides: TGTGCCAGCAGCGTGGGTAGCCCTGGGGCCAACGTCCTGACTTTC.

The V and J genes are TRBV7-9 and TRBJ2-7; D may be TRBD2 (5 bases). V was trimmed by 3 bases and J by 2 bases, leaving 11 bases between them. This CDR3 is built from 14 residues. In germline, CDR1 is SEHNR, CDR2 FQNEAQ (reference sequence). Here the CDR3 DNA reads TGTGCCAGCAGCTTCGGAGAGGGCCCCTACGAGCAGTACTTC. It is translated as CASSFGEGPYEQYF.

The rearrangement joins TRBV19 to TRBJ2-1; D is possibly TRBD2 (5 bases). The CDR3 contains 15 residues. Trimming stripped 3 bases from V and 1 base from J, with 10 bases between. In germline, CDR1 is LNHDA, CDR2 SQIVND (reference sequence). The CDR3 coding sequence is TGTGCCAGTAGTATGGCGGGCTCTTCCTACAATGAGCAGTTCTTC. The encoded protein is CASSMAGSSYNEQFF. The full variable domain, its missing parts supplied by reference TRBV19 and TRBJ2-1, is DGGITQSPKYLFRKEGQNVTLSCEQNLNHDAMYWYRQDPGQGLRLIYYSQIVNDFQKGDIAEGYSVSREKKESFPLTVTSAQKNPTAFYLCASSMAGSSYNEQFFGPGTRLTVL.

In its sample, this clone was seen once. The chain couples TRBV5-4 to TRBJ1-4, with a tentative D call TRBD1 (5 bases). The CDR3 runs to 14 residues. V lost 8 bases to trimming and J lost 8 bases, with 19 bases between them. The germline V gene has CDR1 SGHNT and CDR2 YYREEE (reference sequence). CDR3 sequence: CASRRGVDSEKLFF. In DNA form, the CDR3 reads TGTGCCAGTCGCCGGGGGGTGGATTCGGAAAAACTGTTTTTT.

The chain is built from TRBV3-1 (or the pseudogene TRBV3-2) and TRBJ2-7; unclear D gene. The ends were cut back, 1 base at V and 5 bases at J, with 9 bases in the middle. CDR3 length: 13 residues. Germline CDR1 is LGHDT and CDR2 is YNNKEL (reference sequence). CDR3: CASSQAQVNEQYF. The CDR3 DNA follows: TGTGCCAGCAGCCAAGCCCAGGTTAACGAGCAGTACTTC.

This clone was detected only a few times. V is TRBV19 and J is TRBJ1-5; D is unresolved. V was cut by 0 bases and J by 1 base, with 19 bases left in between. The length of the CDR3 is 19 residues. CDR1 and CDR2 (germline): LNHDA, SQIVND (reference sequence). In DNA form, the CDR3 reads TGTGCCAGTAGTATAGACCCCGCCCGAGATTCTCGGAGCAATCAGCCCCAGCATTTT. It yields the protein CASSIDPARDSRSNQPQHF.

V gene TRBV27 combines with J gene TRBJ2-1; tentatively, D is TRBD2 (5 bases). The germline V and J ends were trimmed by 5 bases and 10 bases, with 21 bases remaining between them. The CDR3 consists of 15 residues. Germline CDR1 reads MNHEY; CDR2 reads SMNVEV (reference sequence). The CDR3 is CASSLSPAPPGEQFF. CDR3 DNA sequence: TGTGCCAGCAGTCTCAGCCCGGCCCCACCGGGGGAGCAGTTCTTC.

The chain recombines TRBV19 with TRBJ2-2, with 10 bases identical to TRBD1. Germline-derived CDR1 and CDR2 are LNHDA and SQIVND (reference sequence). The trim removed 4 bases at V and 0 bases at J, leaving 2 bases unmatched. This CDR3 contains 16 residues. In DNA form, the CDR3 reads TGTGCCAGTAGTAATGGACAGGGGGCGAACACCGGGGAGCTGTTTTTT. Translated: CASSNGQGANTGELFF. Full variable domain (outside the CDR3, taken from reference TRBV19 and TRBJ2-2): DGGITQSPKYLFRKEGQNVTLSCEQNLNHDAMYWYRQDPGQGLRLIYYSQIVNDFQKGDIAEGYSVSREKKESFPLTVTSAQKNPTAFYLCASSNGQGANTGELFFGEGSRLTVL.

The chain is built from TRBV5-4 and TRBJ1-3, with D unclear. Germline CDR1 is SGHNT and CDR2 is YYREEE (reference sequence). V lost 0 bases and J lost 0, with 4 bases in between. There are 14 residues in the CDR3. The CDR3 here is CASSLDRSGNTIYF. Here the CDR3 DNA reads TGTGCCAGCAGCTTGGATCGCTCTGGAAACACCATATATTTT.

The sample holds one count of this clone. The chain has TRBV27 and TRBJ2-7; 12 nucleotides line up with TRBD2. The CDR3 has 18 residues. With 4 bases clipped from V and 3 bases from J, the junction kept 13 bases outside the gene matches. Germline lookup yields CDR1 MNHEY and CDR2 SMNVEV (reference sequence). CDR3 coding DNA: TGTGCCAGCAGTTCCTCGGGGGCTAGCGGGAGGGCGAGCTACGAGCAGTACTTC. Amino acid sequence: CASSSSGASGRASYEQYF.

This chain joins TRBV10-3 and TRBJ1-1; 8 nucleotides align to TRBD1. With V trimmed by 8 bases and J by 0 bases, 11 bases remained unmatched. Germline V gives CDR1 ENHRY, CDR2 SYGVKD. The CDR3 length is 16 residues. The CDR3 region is CAISSDRAALNTEAFF. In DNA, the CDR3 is TGTGCCATCTCTTCGGACAGGGCGGCCCTGAACACTGAAGCTTTCTTT.

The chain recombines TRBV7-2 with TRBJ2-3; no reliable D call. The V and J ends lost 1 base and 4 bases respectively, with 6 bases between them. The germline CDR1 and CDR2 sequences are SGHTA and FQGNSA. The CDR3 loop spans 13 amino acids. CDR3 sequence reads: CASSLGVSDTQYF. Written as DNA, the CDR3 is TGTGCCAGCAGCTTAGGCGTCTCAGATACGCAGTATTTT.

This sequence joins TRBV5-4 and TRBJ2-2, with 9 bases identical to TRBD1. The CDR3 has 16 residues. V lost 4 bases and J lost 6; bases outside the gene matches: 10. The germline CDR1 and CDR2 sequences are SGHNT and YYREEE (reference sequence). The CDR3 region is CASSPPPGQGAGELFF. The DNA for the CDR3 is TGTGCCAGCAGCCCACCGCCGGGACAGGGAGCCGGGGAGCTGTTTTTT.

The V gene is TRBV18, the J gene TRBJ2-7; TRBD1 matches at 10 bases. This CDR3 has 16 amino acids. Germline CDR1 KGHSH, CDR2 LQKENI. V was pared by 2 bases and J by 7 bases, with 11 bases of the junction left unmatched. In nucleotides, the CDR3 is TGTGCCAGCTCACCATCCGGGACAGGGGATTCAGGGGAGCAGTACTTC. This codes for CASSPSGTGDSGEQYF.

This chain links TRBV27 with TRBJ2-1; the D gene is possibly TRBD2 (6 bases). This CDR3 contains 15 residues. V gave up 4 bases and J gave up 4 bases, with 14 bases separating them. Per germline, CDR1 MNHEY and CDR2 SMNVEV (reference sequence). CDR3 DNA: TGTGCCAGCAGTTCCATAGCGGTAACGTACAATGAGCAGTTCTTC. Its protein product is CASSSIAVTYNEQFF.

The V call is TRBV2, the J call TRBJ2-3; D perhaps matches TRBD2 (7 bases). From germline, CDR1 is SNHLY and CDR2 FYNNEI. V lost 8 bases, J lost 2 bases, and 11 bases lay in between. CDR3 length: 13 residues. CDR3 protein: CASCGGFTDTQYF. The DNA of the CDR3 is TGTGCCAGCTGCGGGGGCTTCACAGATACGCAGTATTTT.

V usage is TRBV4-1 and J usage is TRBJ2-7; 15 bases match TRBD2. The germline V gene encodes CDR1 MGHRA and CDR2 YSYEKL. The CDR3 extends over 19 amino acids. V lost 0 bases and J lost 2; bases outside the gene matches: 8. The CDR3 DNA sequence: TGCGCCAGCAGCCAAGATCGAGGACTAGCGGGAGGGACCCCCTACGAGCAGTACTTC. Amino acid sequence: CASSQDRGLAGGTPYEQYF.

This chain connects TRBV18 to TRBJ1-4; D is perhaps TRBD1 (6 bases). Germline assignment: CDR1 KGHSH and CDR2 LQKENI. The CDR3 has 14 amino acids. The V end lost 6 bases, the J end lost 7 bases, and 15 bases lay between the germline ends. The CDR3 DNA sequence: TGTGCCAGCTCCCCGGGTCAGGGGAGTGAAAAACTGTTTTTT. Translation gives CASSPGQGSEKLFF.

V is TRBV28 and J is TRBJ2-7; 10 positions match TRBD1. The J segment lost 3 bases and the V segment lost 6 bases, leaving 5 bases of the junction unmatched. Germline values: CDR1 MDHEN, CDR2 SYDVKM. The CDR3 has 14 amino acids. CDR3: CASSDRGPLYEQYF. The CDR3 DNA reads TGTGCCAGCAGCGACAGGGGGCCACTCTACGAGCAGTACTTC.

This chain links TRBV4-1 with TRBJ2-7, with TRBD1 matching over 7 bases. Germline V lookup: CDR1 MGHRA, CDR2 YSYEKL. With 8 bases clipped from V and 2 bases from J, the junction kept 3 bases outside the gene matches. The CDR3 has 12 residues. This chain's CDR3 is CASSQGAYEQYF. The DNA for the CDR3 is TGCGCCAGCTCCCAGGGGGCCTACGAGCAGTACTTC.

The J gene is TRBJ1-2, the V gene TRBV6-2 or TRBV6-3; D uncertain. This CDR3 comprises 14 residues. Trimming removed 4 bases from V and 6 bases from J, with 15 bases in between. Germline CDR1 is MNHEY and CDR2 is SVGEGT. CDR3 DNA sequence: TGTGCCAGCAGTTTTGGGTCAGGAATTGATGGCTACACCTTC. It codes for CASSFGSGIDGYTF.